This T cell receptor (beta chain) emerged from a study of OX40 agonist ivuxolimab in advanced cancers. Background on the study: Anti-PD-1, anti-PD-L1 or anti-CTLA-4 therapy given earlier was allowed, and roughly 40% had some.

About this clone: Antigen specificity is unknown.

V lost 2 bases, J lost 2 bases, and 6 bases lay in between. The CDR3 runs to 13 residues. Germline-derived CDR1 and CDR2 are MNHEY and SVGAGI. The repertoire was sequenced with immunoSEQ multiplex PCR; TCRdb's copy has only in-frame clones and lacks some. The table records over 60,000 clones, approximately 90% of them present only once. Study-level results: Clonal expansion among partial responders at 0.1-3.0 mg/kg ranked near the lowest.

The sequences come from CD4+ or CD8+ T cells sorted from blood, collected in a trial of the OX40 agonist ivuxolimab. This receptor was taken from an adult with an advanced solid tumor such as melanoma, head and neck, liver or kidney cancer. The chain carries TRBV6-5 and TRBJ1-2; the D is unclear. CDR3 amino acids: CASSYGGNYGYTF. DNA for the CDR3: TGTGCCAGCAGTTACGGTGGGAACTATGGCTACACCTTC.